Below are 8 T cell receptor beta chains sequenced from a single sample in a study of shared clonotypes between healthy human individuals. The table came from immunoSEQ multiplex PCR; TCRdb's copy has only in-frame clones and leaves some out. The profile shows about 2 million clones, 85% to 95% of them singletons. The sample comprised naive CD4+ T cells sorted from blood. The sample's subset: CD45RA+ positively selected. The receptors come from a man aged 18 to 29 in good health.

To note about this clone: This sample includes further DNA sequences coding for the same CDR3. The CDR3 nucleotides are TGTGCCAGCAGCTTTGGACAGGGCAACACTGAAGCTTTCTTT. Translation gives CASSFGQGNTEAFF. The rearrangement joins TRBV7-2 to TRBJ1-1, with TRBD1 matching over 8 bases. Germline assignment: CDR1 SGHTA and CDR2 FQGNSA. J lost 2 bases, V lost 3 bases, and 2 bases had no gene match. The CDR3 is 14 amino acids.

This chain joins TRBV13 and TRBJ1-4; D unclear. Trimming removed 8 bases from V and 8 bases from J, with 12 bases in between. Germline V gives CDR1 PRHDT, CDR2 FYEKMQ (reference sequence). This CDR3 has 12 amino acids. The CDR3 here is CASHSLGEKLFF. In nucleotides, the CDR3 is TGTGCCAGCCACTCGCTGGGGGAAAAACTGTTTTTT.

The CDR3 DNA reads TGTGCCAGCAGTCCCTACCCCCTAGGGCTGTACGAGCAGTACTTC. As protein: CASSPYPLGLYEQYF. The chain couples TRBV27 to TRBJ2-7; D is unclear. The CDR3 contains 15 residues. V gave up 5 bases and J gave up 4 bases, with 18 bases separating them. Germline values: CDR1 MNHEY, CDR2 SMNVEV (reference sequence).

A word on this clone: Since no conserved phenylalanine or tryptophan closes the CDR3, a read error is the likely cause. Because the CDR3's place on the DNA is in doubt, the DNA is left out and the CDR3 is given as listed by TCRdb. This chain joins TRBV25-1 and TRBJ2-7. The CDR3 numbers 12 amino acids, ends counted. CDR1 and CDR2 from the germline V gene are MGHDK and SYGVNS. The CDR3 loop is CASSYGFQGGFL.

CDR3 protein: CASSRGGTALGELFF. CDR3 DNA sequence: TGCGCCAGCAGCAGAGGGGGGACAGCGCTCGGGGAGCTGTTTTTT. The chain recombines TRBV5-1 with TRBJ2-2; D is perhaps TRBD1 (7 bases). Trimming cost V 4 bases and J 7 bases, with 17 bases left between them. The CDR3 has 15 residues. Germline CDR1 is SGHRS and CDR2 is YFSETQ.

The V and J genes are TRBV19 and TRBJ2-3, with 7 positions matching TRBD2. The germline CDR1 and CDR2 sequences are LNHDA and SQIVND (reference sequence). With V trimmed by 4 bases and J by 6 bases, 13 bases remained unmatched. This CDR3 spans 16 amino acids. The CDR3: CASSKGLHPLLDTQYF. CDR3 in DNA: TGTGCCAGTAGTAAGGGACTACATCCCCTCCTCGATACGCAGTATTTT.

A few counts support this clone. The V and J genes are TRBV6-1 and TRBJ1-5; 11 bases fit TRBD1. V lost 6 bases and J lost 6; bases outside the gene matches: 7. The CDR3 contains 15 residues. Germline CDR1 MNHNS, CDR2 SASEGT. The CDR3, as DNA: TGTGCCAGCAGCTGGACAGGGGGCGAAGGTCAGCCCCAGCATTTT. The encoded protein is CASSWTGGEGQPQHF.

This clone appeared a single time. This chain connects TRBV23-1 to TRBJ2-3; D is undetermined. TRBV23-1 is placed among ORFs of uncertain function. V was clipped by 1 base and J by 4 bases, with 18 bases between them. This CDR3 is built from 17 residues. CDR3 amino acids: CASSQWNRVQSADTQYF. The CDR3 DNA reads as TGCGCCAGCAGTCAATGGAACCGAGTCCAAAGCGCAGATACGCAGTATTTT.